This T cell receptor (beta chain) derives from a study of OX40 agonist ivuxolimab in advanced cancers. The assay was immunoSEQ multiplex PCR, and TCRdb's table has in-frame clones only and misses some. The repertoire has about 21,000 clones, 83% of them found once; the top ten carry roughly 20%. Trimming stripped 2 bases from V and 5 bases from J, with 15 bases between. This CDR3 spans 16 amino acids. The germline V gene encodes CDR1 SEHNR and CDR2 FQNEAQ (reference sequence). This sequence joins TRBV7-9 and TRBJ1-4, with D unclear. The sample was CD4+ or CD8+ T cells sorted from blood, taken in a trial of the OX40 agonist ivuxolimab. The receptor's source is an adult with an advanced solid tumor such as melanoma, head and neck, liver or kidney cancer. CDR3: CASSLTLSAGNEKLFF. In DNA form, the CDR3 reads TGTGCCAGCAGCTTAACGTTGTCAGCCGGAAATGAAAAACTGTTTTTT. The variable domain in full, completed from reference TRBV7-9 and TRBJ1-4, reads DTGVSQNPRHKITKRGQNVTFRCDPISEHNRLYWYRQTLGQGPEFLTYFQNEAQLEKSRLLSDRFSAERPKGSFSTLEIQRTEQGDSAMYLCASSLTLSAGNEKLFFGSGTQLSVL.